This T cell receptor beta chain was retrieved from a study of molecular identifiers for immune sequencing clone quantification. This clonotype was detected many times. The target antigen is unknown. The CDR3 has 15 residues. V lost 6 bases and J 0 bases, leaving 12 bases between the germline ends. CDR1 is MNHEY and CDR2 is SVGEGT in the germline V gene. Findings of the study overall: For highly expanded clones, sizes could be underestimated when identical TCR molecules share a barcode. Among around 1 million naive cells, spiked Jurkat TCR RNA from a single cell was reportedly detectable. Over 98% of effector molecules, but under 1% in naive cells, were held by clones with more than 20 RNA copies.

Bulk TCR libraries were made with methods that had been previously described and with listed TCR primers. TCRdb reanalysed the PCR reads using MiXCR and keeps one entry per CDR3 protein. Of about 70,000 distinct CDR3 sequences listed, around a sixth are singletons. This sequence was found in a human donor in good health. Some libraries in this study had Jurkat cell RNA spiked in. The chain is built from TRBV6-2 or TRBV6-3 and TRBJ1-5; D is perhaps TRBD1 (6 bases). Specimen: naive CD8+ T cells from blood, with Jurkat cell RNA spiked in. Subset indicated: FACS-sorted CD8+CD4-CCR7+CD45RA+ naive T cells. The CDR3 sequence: CASSWGHVSNQPQHF. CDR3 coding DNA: TGTGCCAGCAGCTGGGGACATGTTAGCAATCAGCCCCAGCATTTT.